Sequencing of this T cell receptor beta chain was carried out in a study of T-cell reconstitution after alpha-beta-depleted transplantation in children. The study's findings and limits: About two months after transplant, alpha-beta T cells reportedly came from several hundred expanded graft clones. Some patients showed high day-60 TCRbeta diversity, which derived from surviving recipient T cells and thymic progenitors. Once a year had passed after transplant, T-cell counts and diversity came mostly from newly produced T cells.

Germline CDR1 and CDR2: MGHRA and YSYEKL. V shed 1 base and J 0 bases; nucleotides not matched to a gene: 7. This CDR3 is built from 17 residues. This clonotype was counted between two and nine times. Its cognate antigen is unknown. The TCRbeta library incorporated unique molecular identifiers. TCRdb used MiXCR to reprocess the PCR reads, holding one entry per CDR3 protein. The sample comprises some 350,000 distinct CDR3 sequences, roughly 16% of which are singletons, and around 43% rests with the top ten. The origin of this receptor is a male patient between 2 and 10 years old who had a stem cell transplant for acute lymphoblastic leukemia, so the T cells may come from the graft donor. This chain connects TRBV4-1 to TRBJ2-3, with TRBD2 matching 7 bases. Material: PBMCs, mostly from graft donor cells, obtained 360 days after TCRalphabeta/CD19-depleted stem cell transplant. DNA of the CDR3: TGCGCCAGCAGCCAAGTTCCAGCGGGAATGAGCACAGATACGCAGTATTTT. Its translation: CASSQVPAGMSTDTQYF.